This TCR beta chain was recorded in a study of OX40 agonist ivuxolimab in advanced cancers. With regard to the full study: Ivuxolimab was a fully human IgG2 agonistic monoclonal antibody targeting the costimulatory receptor OX40 (CD134). Intravenous ivuxolimab was administered to patients every 2 weeks at six dose levels: 0.01, 0.1, 0.3, 1.5, 3 and 10 mg/kg. In the dose-escalation cohort, 70% to 85% of patients were male, and the mean age was roughly 60 years, with a range of 23 to 79. Of the approximately 53 patients in dose escalation, around 20 had hepatocellular carcinoma, roughly 15 had melanoma, 9 had renal cell carcinoma and 9 had head and neck cancer. Prior anti-PD-1, anti-PD-L1 or anti-CTLA-4 therapy was permitted, and approximately 39% of dose-escalation patients had received checkpoint inhibitors. The paper covers the monotherapy dose-escalation part of the phase I ivuxolimab trial, which included N of about 50 patients. Partial responses occurred in three dose-escalation patients, of whom one had hepatocellular carcinoma and two had cutaneous melanoma. The purpose of peripheral TCRbeta sequencing was to test whether ivuxolimab changed TCR sequence diversity and led to clonal T-cell expansion.

The trial excluded patients who had a history of autoimmune disease or were on systemic immunosuppression. Peripheral blood for TCR sequencing was drawn from every dose cohort at baseline, at cycle 4 day 1 and at cycle 7 day 1. The samples were drawn from a first-in-human, open-label, multicenter phase I dose-escalation trial of ivuxolimab. Adults with locally advanced or metastatic melanoma, renal cell carcinoma, hepatocellular carcinoma or head and neck squamous cell carcinoma were enrolled in the trial. Before TCR sequencing, CD4+ T cells and CD8+ T cells from peripheral blood were sorted into separate populations. Results and caveats for the whole study, not just this receptor: In partial responders in the 0.1-3.0 mg/kg groups, normalized peripheral clonal expansion was found to be among the lowest, especially among CD8+ T cells. At doses from 0.1 to 3.0 mg/kg, clonal expansion was seen in both CD4+ and CD8+ blood T cells between baseline and week 6. After ivuxolimab, more expanded clones were found on average in CD8+ T cells than in CD4+ T cells. Low levels of normalized T-cell clonal expansion were also seen in some patients who did not respond. Which antigens the clonally expanded peripheral T cells were specific for was not determined.

A remark on this clone: Its specific antigen is unknown. Per-nucleotide qualities are absent, and no much larger clonotype sits a single base away.

Genomic DNA was extracted from sorted cells for sequencing of the TCRbeta CDR3 region. The immunoSEQ Assay was used for sequencing of TCRbeta CDR3 regions. Entries here come from immuneACCESS through TCRdb and include only in-frame sequences with V and J called. Some clones fail to appear in such tables; in the studies checked, an unresolved V gene covers under half of the shortfall, and the cause of the remainder is unknown. Across this sample there are more than 40,000 clones, with 88% seen only once. The ten largest clones represent around 60% of the sample. The junction shows trimming of 3 bases on V and 4 bases on J, plus 9 bases between the germline ends. Taken from the germline V gene, the CDR1 and CDR2 loops are MGHRA and YSYEKL. Spanning cysteine to phenylalanine, the CDR3 consists of 13 amino acids. Just the 39-base CDR3 DNA is kept, in frame starting at base 1.

The V and J segments used are TRBV4-1 and TRBJ2-5; there is no confident call for the D gene. Source: CD4+ or CD8+ T cells sorted from blood, taken in a trial of the OX40 agonist ivuxolimab. This clonotype was sampled from an adult with an advanced solid tumor such as melanoma, head and neck, liver or kidney cancer. The CDR3 reads as follows: CASSQGPLETQYF. In nucleotide form, the sequence is TGCGCCAGCAGCCAGGGCCCTCTAGAGACCCAGTACTTC.